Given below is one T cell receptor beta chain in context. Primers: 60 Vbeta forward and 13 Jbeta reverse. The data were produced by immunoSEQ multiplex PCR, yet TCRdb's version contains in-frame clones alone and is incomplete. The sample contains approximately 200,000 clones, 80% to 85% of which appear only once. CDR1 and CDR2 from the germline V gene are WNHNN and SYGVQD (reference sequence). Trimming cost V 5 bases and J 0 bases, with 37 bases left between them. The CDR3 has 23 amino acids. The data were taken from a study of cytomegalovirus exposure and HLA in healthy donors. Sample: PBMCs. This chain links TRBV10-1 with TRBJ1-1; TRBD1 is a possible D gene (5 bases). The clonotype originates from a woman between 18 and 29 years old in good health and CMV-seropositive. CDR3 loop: CASSRYSYSSSRFRGSLNTEAFF. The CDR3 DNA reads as TGCGCCAGCAGTAGATATTCTTATAGTTCGTCCAGATTTCGGGGGTCACTGAACACTGAAGCTTTCTTT.